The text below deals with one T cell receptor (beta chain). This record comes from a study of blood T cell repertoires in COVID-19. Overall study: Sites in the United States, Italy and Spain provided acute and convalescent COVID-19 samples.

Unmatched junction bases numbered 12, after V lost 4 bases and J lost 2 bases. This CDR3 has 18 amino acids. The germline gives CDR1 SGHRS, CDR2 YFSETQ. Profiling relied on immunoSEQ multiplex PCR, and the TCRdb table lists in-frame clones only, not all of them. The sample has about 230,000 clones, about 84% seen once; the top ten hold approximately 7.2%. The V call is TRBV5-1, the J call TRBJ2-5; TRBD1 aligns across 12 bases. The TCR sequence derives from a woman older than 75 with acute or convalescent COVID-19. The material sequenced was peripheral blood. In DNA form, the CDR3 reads TGCGCCAGCAGCAAAACCGGGACAGGGGGCGATCGACAAGAGACCCAGTACTTC. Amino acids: CASSKTGTGGDRQETQYF.